The 15 T cell receptor beta chains in this list originate from one sample, sequenced in a study of cytomegalovirus exposure and HLA in healthy donors. Primers: 60 Vbeta forward and 13 Jbeta reverse. Clones were read by immunoSEQ multiplex PCR, and TCRdb kept only the in-frame ones, dropping some. Of approximately 91,000 clones in the sample, roughly 77% were seen once. The specimen was PBMCs. These receptors originate from a human donor in good health.

The chain recombines TRBV15 with TRBJ2-7; possibly TRBD1 for D (6 bases). Germline CDR1 reads LNHNV; CDR2 reads YYDKDF (reference sequence). Trimming removed 7 bases from V and 0 bases from J, with 7 bases in between. The CDR3 is made up of 12 amino acids. CDR3 in amino acids: CATKGDSYEQYF. Here the CDR3 DNA reads TGTGCCACCAAGGGGGACTCCTACGAGCAGTACTTC.

The rearrangement joins TRBV5-1 to TRBJ2-2, with D possibly being TRBD1 (6 bases). The length of the CDR3 is 15 residues. V shed 4 bases and J shed 1 base, with 11 bases lying between them. CDR1 and CDR2 (germline): SGHRS, YFSETQ. DNA of the CDR3: TGCGCCAGCAGCCTGCCGGGACAGAACACCGGGGAGCTGTTTTTT. As protein: CASSLPGQNTGELFF.

The chain recombines TRBV19 with TRBJ2-5; 8 nucleotides match TRBD1. This CDR3 is 15 amino acids long. Per the germline V gene, CDR1 is LNHDA and CDR2 is SQIVND (reference sequence). The V gene end was trimmed by 5 bases and the J gene end by 1 base; junction bases not matched to a gene: 6. Here the CDR3 reads CASSPGTGPQETQYF. The CDR3 region has the DNA TGTGCCAGTAGTCCCGGGACAGGACCCCAAGAGACCCAGTACTTC.

The chain employs TRBV27 and TRBJ1-5, with D uncertain. The V and J ends lost 0 bases and 9 bases respectively, with 9 bases between them. Per the germline V gene, CDR1 is MNHEY and CDR2 is SMNVEV (reference sequence). The CDR3 is 13 residues long. CDR3 region: CASSLSRVRPQHF. Here the CDR3 DNA reads TGTGCCAGCAGTTTATCTAGAGTCCGGCCCCAGCATTTT.

This rearrangement joins TRBV4-2 to TRBJ2-5, with D possibly TRBD1 on 5 matching bases. In germline, CDR1 is LGHNA, CDR2 YNFKEQ. This CDR3 region has 16 residues. The germline V and J ends were trimmed by 0 bases and 1 base, with 12 bases remaining between them. Here the CDR3 DNA reads TGTGCCAGCAGCCAAGACCGGGCAGGGATCCAAGAGACCCAGTACTTC. Protein product: CASSQDRAGIQETQYF.

Points on this clone: Other DNA sequences of this sample code for an identical CDR3. The chain joins TRBV5-4 to TRBJ2-7; a weak D match, TRBD1 (6 bases). Between the trimmed V and J ends, which lost 1 base and 2 bases, there was a span of 7 bases. CDR1 SGHNT and CDR2 YYREEE come from the germline V gene (reference sequence). This CDR3 contains 13 residues. The CDR3 spells CASSLTGTYEQYF. CDR3 DNA: TGTGCCAGCAGCTTGACAGGGACCTACGAGCAGTACTTC.

This chain links TRBV6-1 with TRBJ2-6; 8 bases fit TRBD2. Germline V gene sequence: CDR1 MNHNS, CDR2 SASEGT. The CDR3 sequence is 18 residues long. V lost 2 bases and J lost 0; bases outside the gene matches: 6. The CDR3 here is CASSESLAGLSGANVLTF. CDR3 bases: TGTGCCAGCAGTGAATCCCTAGCGGGTCTCTCTGGGGCCAACGTCCTGACTTTC.

V is TRBV5-1 and J is TRBJ2-2; TRBD1 is a possible D gene (6 bases). The CDR3 loop spans 16 amino acids. V was cut by 5 bases and J by 4 bases, with 18 bases left in between. Germline CDR1 and CDR2: SGHRS and YFSETQ. The DNA of the CDR3 is TGCGCCAGCAGACCAGCAGGGGACCCGGGCACCGGGGAGCTGTTTTTT. This codes for CASRPAGDPGTGELFF.

V is TRBV7-9 and J is TRBJ1-1, with a possible D match to TRBD1 (6 bases). The CDR3 has 17 amino acids. Germline loops: CDR1 SEHNR, CDR2 FQNEAQ (reference sequence). With 6 bases removed from V and 8 bases from J, the gap between germline ends came to 28 bases. CDR3 in amino acids: CASSPRSGGASSSEAFF. The DNA of the CDR3 is TGTGCCAGCAGTCCTAGGTCGGGGGGCGCCTCTAGCTCAGAAGCTTTCTTT.

V is TRBV5-6 and J is TRBJ2-5; the match to TRBD2 covers 8 bases. Germline trimming cut 7 bases from V and 7 bases from J; bases unmatched to any gene: 12. This CDR3 has 14 amino acids. Germline-derived CDR1 and CDR2 are SGHDT and YYEEEE. The CDR3 loop is CASQIPGGPSTQYF. The DNA for the CDR3 is TGTGCCAGCCAGATCCCGGGAGGGCCATCGACCCAGTACTTC. The variable domain in full, with the rest retrieved from reference TRBV5-6 and TRBJ2-5, is DAGVTQSPTHLIKTRGQQVTLRCSPKSGHDTVSWYQQALGQGPQFIFQYYEEEERQRGNFPDRFSGHQFPNYSSELNVNALLLGDSALYLCASQIPGGPSTQYFGPGTRLLVL.

The rearrangement uses TRBV27 and TRBJ2-3; D may be TRBD1 (6 bases). CDR1 and CDR2 from the germline V gene are MNHEY and SMNVEV (reference sequence). The CDR3 loop spans 15 amino acids. With 3 bases removed from V and 0 bases from J, the gap between germline ends came to 10 bases. The chain's CDR3 is CASSLVRGSTDTQYF. DNA for the CDR3: TGTGCCAGCAGTTTGGTGAGGGGGAGCACAGATACGCAGTATTTT.

This clone was recorded a few times. This chain links TRBV6-1 with TRBJ2-3; 8 positions match TRBD1. The CDR3 extends over 15 amino acids. Trimming at V came to 3 bases and at J to 2 bases, leaving 4 bases not matched to a gene. The germline V gene has CDR1 MNHNS and CDR2 SASEGT. CDR3 nucleotides: TGTGCCAGCAGTGACGGACAGGGCGACACAGATACGCAGTATTTT. Amino acid sequence: CASSDGQGDTDTQYF.

The chain links TRBV7-9 to TRBJ2-7, with 10 bases identical to TRBD1. The V segment lost 8 bases and the J segment 3 bases; nucleotides outside the gene matches: 1. The CDR3 runs 12 residues. CDR1 SEHNR and CDR2 FQNEAQ come from the germline V gene (reference sequence). The CDR3 loop is CASGQGGYEQYF. The CDR3 nucleotides are TGTGCCAGCGGACAGGGGGGCTACGAGCAGTACTTC.

V is TRBV30 and J is TRBJ1-3; weak D call: TRBD1 (5 bases). Germline CDR1 GTSNPN, CDR2 SVGIG (reference sequence). V was pared by 6 bases and J by 3 bases, with 18 bases between. This CDR3 has 15 amino acids. CDR3 protein: CACSMGLTLGNTIYF. CDR3 coding DNA: TGTGCCTGTTCAATGGGACTGACCCTTGGAAACACCATATATTTT.

The gene calls are TRBV27 and TRBJ1-4, with 7 bases matching TRBD1. The length of the CDR3 is 15 residues. The V segment lost 3 bases and the J segment 1 base; nucleotides outside the gene matches: 2. The germline V gene encodes CDR1 MNHEY and CDR2 SMNVEV (reference sequence). DNA for the CDR3: TGTGCCAGCAGTTTCCACAGGGGAACTAATGAAAAACTGTTTTTT. It specifies CASSFHRGTNEKLFF.